The 5 T cell receptor beta chains below come from one sample, sequenced in a study of technical replicates of blood from a few donors. The data were produced by immunoSEQ multiplex PCR, yet TCRdb's version contains in-frame clones alone and is incomplete. Of fewer than 65,000 clones listed, approximately 87% are singletons. Sequenced material: PBMCs. The origin of the receptors is a human donor in good health. Some clones in this sample may be carry-over from other donors' samples.

The CDR3 loop is CASSSHTGNTEAFF. The CDR3 DNA sequence: TGCGCCAGCAGCTCCCACACAGGGAACACTGAAGCTTTCTTT. The V and J genes are TRBV5-1 and TRBJ1-1, with D tentatively TRBD1 (5 bases). Trimming pared 3 bases from V and 1 base from J, leaving 10 bases between. CDR3 length: 14 amino acids. Germline loops: CDR1 SGHRS, CDR2 YFSETQ. Supplemented by reference TRBV5-1 and TRBJ1-1, the full variable domain reads KAGVTQTPRYLIKTRGQQVTLSCSPISGHRSVSWYQQTPGQGLQFLFEYFSETQRNKGNFPGRFSGRQFSNSRSEMNVSTLELGDSALYLCASSSHTGNTEAFFGQGTRLTVV.

The V call is TRBV4-1, the J call TRBJ2-1; 10 nucleotides match TRBD2. V trimming: 3 bases; J trimming: 7 bases; junction bases outside the gene matches: 9. Germline CDR1 MGHRA, CDR2 YSYEKL. This CDR3 region has 16 residues. CDR3 residues: CASSQSSGGTWNEQFF. CDR3 in DNA: TGCGCCAGCAGCCAGTCTAGCGGGGGCACGTGGAATGAGCAGTTCTTC.

The genes are TRBV4-3 and TRBJ2-7; 8 bases are shared with TRBD1. Germline V lookup: CDR1 LGHNA, CDR2 YSLEER. V shed 4 bases, J shed 6 bases, and the junction held 5 bases outside the gene matches. This CDR3 is 13 amino acids long. The CDR3 DNA reads as TGCGCCAGCAGCCCCGACAGGGGTGGCGAGCAGTACTTC. This encodes CASSPDRGGEQYF.

This rearrangement joins TRBV15 to TRBJ2-5, with 7 positions matching TRBD2. Germline CDR1 LNHNV, CDR2 YYDKDF (reference sequence). With 3 bases clipped from V and 7 bases from J, the junction kept 5 bases outside the gene matches. The CDR3 loop spans 13 amino acids. CDR3 sequence: CATSSREGGTQYF. Written as DNA, the CDR3 is TGTGCCACCAGCAGTAGGGAGGGAGGGACCCAGTACTTC. Based on the CDR3 plus reference TRBV15 and TRBJ2-5, the full variable domain is DAMVIQNPRYQVTQFGKPVTLSCSQTLNHNVMYWYQQKSSQAPKLLFHYYDKDFNNEADTPDNFQSRRPNTSFCFLDIRSPGLGDTAMYLCATSSREGGTQYFGPGTRLLVL.

The chain carries TRBV5-6 and TRBJ2-7, with no clear D. Trimming pared 0 bases from V and 6 bases from J, leaving 16 bases between. Germline V gene sequence: CDR1 SGHDT, CDR2 YYEEEE. The CDR3 sequence is 15 residues long. For the CDR3, the DNA is TGTGCCAGCAGCTTGGGACGGCGTTCTTCAGGCGAGCAGTACTTC. Its translation is CASSLGRRSSGEQYF.